This TCR beta chain was profiled in a study of somatic mutations in cytotoxic T cells in rheumatoid arthritis. Study-level background: Patient blood, which was peripheral blood collected as 30 ml EDTA, was drawn right after diagnosis and before any treatment started.

The protocol was immunoSEQ multiplex PCR, while the TCRdb copy is restricted to in-frame clones and leaves out a portion. Of several thousand clones in the sample, just under 80% were seen once. V was shortened by 4 bases and J by 0 bases, with 13 bases between the two germline ends. The germline V gene has CDR1 SGHDT and CDR2 YYEEEE. The CDR3 contains 16 residues. Sequencing was done on a sample of CD8+ T cells sorted from blood. The clonotype was recovered from an adult with rheumatoid arthritis. The chain couples TRBV5-6 to TRBJ2-2, with D maybe TRBD1 (6 bases). CDR3 sequence reads: CASSPIQGPNTGELFF. In nucleotides, the CDR3 is TGTGCCAGCAGCCCAATACAGGGTCCGAACACCGGGGAGCTGTTTTTT.